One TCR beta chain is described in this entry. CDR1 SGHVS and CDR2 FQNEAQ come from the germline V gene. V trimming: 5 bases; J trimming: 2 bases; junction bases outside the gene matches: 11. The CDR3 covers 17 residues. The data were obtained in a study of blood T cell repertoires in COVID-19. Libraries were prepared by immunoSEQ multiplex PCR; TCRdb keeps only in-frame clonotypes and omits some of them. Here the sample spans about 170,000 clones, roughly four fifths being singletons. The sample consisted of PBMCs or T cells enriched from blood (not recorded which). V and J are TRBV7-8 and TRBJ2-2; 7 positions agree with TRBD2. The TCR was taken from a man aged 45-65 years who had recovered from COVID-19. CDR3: CASSPSRRGLNTGELFF. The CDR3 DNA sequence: TGTGCCAGCAGCCCCTCTCGTCGGGGACTAAACACCGGGGAGCTGTTTTTT.